The following is a T cell receptor beta chain sequence with its context. The data were produced by immunoSEQ multiplex PCR, yet TCRdb's version contains in-frame clones alone and is incomplete. The table records some 370,000 clones, 89% of them present only once. J lost 0 bases, V lost 2 bases, and 12 bases had no gene match. The CDR3 extends over 19 amino acids. Germline-derived CDR1 and CDR2 are ENHRY and SYGVKD. The entry originates in a study of blood T cell repertoires in COVID-19. Study in general: T cells, B-cell-depleted T cells, or PBMCs provided the cDNA or gDNA that served as material.

Sequenced input: peripheral blood. The chain couples TRBV10-3 to TRBJ1-5, with 8 bases aligning to TRBD1. The TCR comes from a man in his forties or fifties with acute or convalescent COVID-19. DNA of the CDR3: TGTGCCATCAGTGAGAAGTGGACAGGGCGTGGCAATAGCAATCAGCCCCAGCATTTT. Its translation is CAISEKWTGRGNSNQPQHF.